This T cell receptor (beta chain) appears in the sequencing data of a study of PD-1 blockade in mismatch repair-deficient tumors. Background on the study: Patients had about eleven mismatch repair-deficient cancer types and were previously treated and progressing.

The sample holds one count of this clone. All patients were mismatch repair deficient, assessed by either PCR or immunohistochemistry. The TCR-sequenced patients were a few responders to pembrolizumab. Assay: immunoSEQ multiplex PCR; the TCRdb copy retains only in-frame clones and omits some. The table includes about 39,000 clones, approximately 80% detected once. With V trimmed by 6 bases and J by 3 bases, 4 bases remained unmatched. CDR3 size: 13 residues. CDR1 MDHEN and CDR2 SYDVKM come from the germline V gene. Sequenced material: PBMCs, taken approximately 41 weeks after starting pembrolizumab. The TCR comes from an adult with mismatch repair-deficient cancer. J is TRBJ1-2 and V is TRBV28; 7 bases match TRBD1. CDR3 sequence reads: CASRETGYYGYTF. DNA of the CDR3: TGTGCCAGCAGGGAGACAGGGTACTATGGCTACACCTTC.